What follows are 7 T cell receptor beta chains derived from one specimen sequenced in a study of a mutant IDH1 vaccine in newly diagnosed glioma. Which antigens these TCRs recognize remains unknown. Time point given: week 5, during vaccination. With topical imiquimod, each dose of the vaccine consisted of 300 ug of mutant IDH1 20-mer peptide. Measured with immunoSEQ multiplex PCR; TCRdb has only the in-frame clones, and not every one. The top ten clones hold approximately 2% of a sample with more than 40,000 clones, 78% of them seen once. The sample consisted of PBMCs, taken from a glioma patient whose treatment included an IDH1 peptide vaccine. The receptor set was obtained from a woman aged 40 to 49 with glioma.

This clone was counted once. The CDR3 loop is CASSRDYGDFATNEKLFF. The CDR3, as DNA: TGTGCCAGCAGCCGAGATTACGGGGATTTTGCAACTAATGAAAAACTGTTTTTT. The chain recombines TRBV7-9 with TRBJ1-4; D gene uncertain. This CDR3 has 18 amino acids. The V gene's germline CDR1 is SEHNR and CDR2 FQNEAQ (reference sequence). V lost 5 bases and J lost 0, with 19 bases in between.

DNA of the CDR3: TGCAGCGTTGGCTTGGGCAGCTCGGGACAGCCCCAGCATTTT. This encodes CSVGLGSSGQPQHF. This chain joins TRBV29-1 and TRBJ1-5; unclear D gene. This CDR3 comprises 14 residues. The germline CDR1 and CDR2 sequences are SQVTM and ANQGSEA. V shed 4 bases and J shed 7 bases, with 17 bases lying between them.

V is TRBV7-9 and J is TRBJ1-2, with D maybe TRBD1 (6 bases). The length of the CDR3 is 16 residues. The V end was cut by 3 bases, the J end by 3 bases, with 17 bases between. The germline CDR1 and CDR2 sequences are SEHNR and FQNEAQ (reference sequence). CDR3 sequence: CASSLGQDPTYYGYTF. In DNA, the CDR3 is TGTGCCAGCAGCTTGGGACAAGACCCTACTTACTATGGCTACACCTTC.

The chain combines TRBV7-6 with TRBJ2-7; 8 nucleotides match TRBD2. CDR3 length: 16 amino acids. Germline loops: CDR1 SGHVS, CDR2 FNYEAQ. Trimming cost V 1 base and J 6 bases; bases outside gene matches: 11. In DNA form, the CDR3 reads TGTGCCAGCAGCTTAGGGGCCGGACTAGCTAAGGCCGAGCAGTACTTC. It translates to CASSLGAGLAKAEQYF. Together with reference TRBV7-6 and TRBJ2-7, the CDR3 gives the full variable domain: GAGVSQSPRYKVTKRGQDVALRCDPISGHVSLYWYRQALGQGPEFLTYFNYEAQQDKSGLPNDRFSAERPEGSISTLTIQRTEQRDSAMYRCASSLGAGLAKAEQYFGPGTRLTVT.

The chain links TRBV30 to TRBJ1-5; 9 bases align to TRBD1. This CDR3 is 13 amino acids long. V dropped 5 bases and J dropped 2; count of bases not matched to a gene: 1. Germline loops: CDR1 GTSNPN, CDR2 SVGIG (reference sequence). The CDR3 here is CAWDRGGNQPQHF. In DNA form, the CDR3 reads TGTGCCTGGGACAGGGGGGGCAATCAGCCCCAGCATTTT.

The chain recombines TRBV13 with TRBJ2-3; the D gene is possibly TRBD2 (5 bases). The CDR3 length is 14 residues. Germline V lookup: CDR1 PRHDT, CDR2 FYEKMQ (reference sequence). Trimming cost V 1 base and J 3 bases, with 8 bases left between them. Here the CDR3 reads CASSLAGWTDTQYF. The CDR3 DNA sequence: TGTGCCAGCAGCTTAGCGGGGTGGACAGATACGCAGTATTTT. The full variable domain, its missing parts supplied by reference TRBV13 and TRBJ2-3, is AAGVIQSPRHLIKEKRETATLKCYPIPRHDTVYWYQQGPGQDPQFLISFYEKMQSDKGSIPDRFSAQQFSDYHSELNMSSLELGDSALYFCASSLAGWTDTQYFGPGTRLTVL.

This sequence joins TRBV7-2 and TRBJ2-1; 15 nucleotides line up with TRBD2. Germline V CDR1 and CDR2: SGHTA, FQGNSA. The CDR3 sequence is 17 residues long. Germline trimming cut 4 bases from V and 6 bases from J; bases unmatched to any gene: 7. CDR3 region: CASSSTGLAGGFNEQFF. The DNA of the CDR3 is TGTGCCAGCAGCTCAACCGGACTAGCGGGGGGGTTCAATGAGCAGTTCTTC.